This T cell receptor (beta chain) emerged from a study of T cells in Graves' hyperthyroidism and ophthalmopathy. A few counts support this clonotype. Its antigen is undetermined. Lactation, pregnancy, other autoimmune disease or uncontrolled infection led to exclusion of patients. The CDR3 length is 15 residues. The V gene's germline CDR1 is MDHEN and CDR2 SYDVKM. With 6 bases clipped from V and 2 bases from J, the junction kept 8 bases outside the gene matches. Amplification yielded TCR beta CDR3 regions, with RNA transcripts as the source. First-round RT-PCR of the TCR CDR3 relied on the HTBI primer set. A single record per CDR3 protein comes from TCRdb applying MiXCR to the multiplex PCR reads. The sample records a few hundred thousand distinct CDR3 sequences, around an eighth being singletons. Whole-study results and caveats: Ophthalmopathy was predicted by the model a median of roughly 6.7 months ahead of onset.

V gene TRBV28 combines with J gene TRBJ2-7, with 9 bases matching TRBD1. The sequence was obtained from a man aged 25 to 40 with Graves' hyperthyroidism that later progressed to Graves' ophthalmopathy. The sequencing sample was made of blood. The chain's CDR3 is CASRDGTGNPYEQYF. CDR3 DNA: TGTGCCAGCAGGGATGGGACAGGGAATCCCTACGAGCAGTACTTC.